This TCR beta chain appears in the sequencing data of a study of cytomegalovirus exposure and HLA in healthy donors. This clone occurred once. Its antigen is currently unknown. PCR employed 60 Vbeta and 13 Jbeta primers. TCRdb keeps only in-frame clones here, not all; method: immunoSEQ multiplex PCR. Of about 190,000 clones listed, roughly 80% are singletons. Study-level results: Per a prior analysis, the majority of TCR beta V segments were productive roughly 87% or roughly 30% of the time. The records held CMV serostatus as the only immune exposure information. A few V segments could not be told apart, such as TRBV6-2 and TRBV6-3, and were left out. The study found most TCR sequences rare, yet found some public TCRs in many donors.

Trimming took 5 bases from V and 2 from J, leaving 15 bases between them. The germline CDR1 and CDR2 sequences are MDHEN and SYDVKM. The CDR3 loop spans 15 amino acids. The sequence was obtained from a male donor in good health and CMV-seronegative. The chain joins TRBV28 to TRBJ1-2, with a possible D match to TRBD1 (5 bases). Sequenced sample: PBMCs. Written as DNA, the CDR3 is TGTGCCAGCAGTATGACAGTTTCTGGGAACTATGGCTACACCTTC. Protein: CASSMTVSGNYGYTF.